One sample yielded the 23 T cell receptor beta chains listed below, sequenced in a study of blood T cell repertoires in COVID-19. Assay used: immunoSEQ multiplex PCR; TCRdb lists only in-frame clones, some missing. This table holds 350,000 or so clones, 88% found once. Sequencing was performed on PBMCs or T cells enriched from blood (not recorded which). The receptors stem from a woman aged 25 to 45 who had been exposed to COVID-19.

The CDR3 protein is CASCRDSSQPQHF. The CDR3 region has the DNA TGTGCCAGCTGCCGGGACAGCTCTCAGCCCCAGCATTTT. This rearrangement joins TRBV18 to TRBJ1-5; TRBD1 matches 7 bases. After removal of 7 bases from V and 6 bases from J, the junction contained 6 bases not matched to a gene. The CDR3 runs to 13 residues. Germline assignment: CDR1 KGHSH and CDR2 LQKENI. The full variable domain, in which reference TRBV18 and TRBJ1-5 provide the parts outside the CDR3, is NAGVMQNPRHLVRRRGQEARLRCSPMKGHSHVYWYRQLPEEGLKFMVYLQKENIIDESGMPKERFSAEFPKEGPSILRIQQVVRGDSAAYFCASCRDSSQPQHFGDGTRLSIL.

The table lists this clone with a count of one. The V call is TRBV21-1, the J call TRBJ2-2; TRBD1 is taken as the D call from the table, unchecked against the DNA. TRBV21-1 is marked as a pseudogene. CDR3 length: 20 amino acids. CDR3 protein: CASSKGSRTLNRGCAGELFF. In DNA form, the CDR3 reads TGTGCCAGCAGCAAAGGGTCGAGGACGCTGAATAGGGGTTGCGCCGGGGAGCTGTTTTTT.

The gene calls are TRBV27 and TRBJ2-7, with 15 bases aligning to TRBD2. Germline CDR1 MNHEY, CDR2 SMNVEV (reference sequence). The CDR3 is 14 amino acids. The V segment lost 5 bases and the J segment 9 bases; nucleotides outside the gene matches: 5. CDR3 in amino acids: CASSPWTSGRGQYF. The CDR3 region has the DNA TGTGCCAGCAGTCCATGGACTAGCGGGAGGGGGCAGTACTTC.

The chain carries TRBV19 and TRBJ1-2, with TRBD1 as a possible D gene (6 bases). Germline assignment: CDR1 LNHDA and CDR2 SQIVND (reference sequence). The CDR3 consists of 17 residues. Between the trimmed V and J ends, which lost 5 bases and 7 bases, there was a span of 26 bases. CDR3 amino acids: CASSPLVQPGAYVGYTF. CDR3 nucleotides: TGTGCCAGTAGTCCCCTTGTTCAACCAGGGGCGTACGTTGGCTACACCTTC.

The chain carries TRBV6-5 and TRBJ2-3, with D possibly matching TRBD2 (6 bases). The V gene's germline CDR1 is MNHEY and CDR2 SVGAGI. V was shortened by 0 bases and J by 4 bases, with 11 bases between the two germline ends. The CDR3 has 15 amino acids. As DNA, the CDR3 is TGTGCCAGCAGTTACTCATGGGAGGTTTCAGATACGCAGTATTTT. Translating it yields CASSYSWEVSDTQYF.

V and J are TRBV4-2 and TRBJ1-2, with D unclear. The CDR3 consists of 15 residues. CDR1 is LGHNA, CDR2 YNFKEQ, per germline. With 0 bases removed from V and 1 base from J, the gap between germline ends came to 9 bases. CDR3 sequence reads: CASSQERQVNYGYTF. CDR3 bases: TGTGCCAGCAGCCAAGAAAGGCAGGTTAACTATGGCTACACCTTC.

This clone was counted a single time. The rearrangement uses TRBV6-1 and TRBJ2-5; TRBD1 matches at 10 bases. V shed 4 bases, J shed 0 bases, and the junction held 5 bases outside the gene matches. This CDR3 has 16 residues. The germline V gene has CDR1 MNHNS and CDR2 SASEGT. In nucleotides, the CDR3 is TGTGCCAGCAGTGGAGGGACAGGGGCGTACCAAGAGACCCAGTACTTC. It specifies CASSGGTGAYQETQYF.

The J gene is TRBJ2-7, the V gene TRBV7-9, with 7 bases matching TRBD2. V lost 3 bases to trimming and J lost 0 bases; unmatched junction nucleotides: 5. Germline V gene data show CDR1 as SEHNR and CDR2 as FQNEAQ (reference sequence). This CDR3 has 15 amino acids. The CDR3 DNA is TGTGCCAGCAGCTTCGCCCTAGCGGTCTCCTACGAGCAGTACTTC. Translation gives CASSFALAVSYEQYF.

The rearrangement joins TRBV6-5 to TRBJ2-3, with D perhaps matching TRBD1 (6 bases). The germline V and J ends were trimmed by 5 bases and 9 bases, with 21 bases remaining between them. Germline values: CDR1 MNHEY, CDR2 SVGAGI. The CDR3 is 15 amino acids. CDR3 region: CASSRTGPALGTQYF. The CDR3 coding sequence is TGTGCCAGCAGTAGAACAGGGCCCGCCCTTGGGACGCAGTATTTT.

This rearrangement joins TRBV15 to TRBJ1-3; D uncertain. The CDR3 is 13 residues long. Trimming removed 0 bases from V and 4 bases from J, with 4 bases in between. Germline loops: CDR1 LNHNV, CDR2 YYDKDF (reference sequence). The CDR3 loop reads CATSRDRGNTIYF. As DNA, the CDR3 is TGTGCCACCAGCAGAGACAGGGGAAACACCATATATTTT.

The rearrangement links TRBV7-9 to TRBJ1-2, with a tentative D call TRBD1 (6 bases). The germline V gene encodes CDR1 SEHNR and CDR2 FQNEAQ (reference sequence). The CDR3 has 15 amino acids. V lost 1 base, J lost 6 bases, and 15 bases lay in between. The CDR3 sequence is CASSLGRGISHGYTF. DNA of the CDR3: TGTGCCAGCAGCTTAGGCAGGGGTATTTCCCATGGCTACACCTTC. The complete variable domain, with remaining parts taken from reference TRBV7-9 and TRBJ1-2, reads DTGVSQNPRHKITKRGQNVTFRCDPISEHNRLYWYRQTLGQGPEFLTYFQNEAQLEKSRLLSDRFSAERPKGSFSTLEIQRTEQGDSAMYLCASSLGRGISHGYTFGSGTRLTVV.

The J gene is TRBJ2-1, the V gene TRBV19, with 8 positions matching TRBD1. V dropped 6 bases and J dropped 4; count of bases not matched to a gene: 5. The CDR3 length is 14 residues. The germline CDR1 and CDR2 sequences are LNHDA and SQIVND (reference sequence). The CDR3 spells CASRGQAFYNEQFF. DNA for the CDR3: TGTGCCAGTAGGGGACAGGCTTTTTACAATGAGCAGTTCTTC.

V gene TRBV5-6 combines with J gene TRBJ2-5; 13 bases are a match to TRBD2. Per the germline V gene, CDR1 is SGHDT and CDR2 is YYEEEE. The CDR3 has 18 amino acids. V lost 4 bases and J lost 4; bases outside the gene matches: 13. As DNA, the CDR3 is TGTGCCAGCAGCCCCTTAGTTGGGGGACTAGCGGGACGAGAGACCCAGTACTTC. Translation: CASSPLVGGLAGRETQYF.

The chain combines TRBV5-1 with TRBJ1-2; D is perhaps TRBD1 (5 bases). Germline V gene data show CDR1 as SGHRS and CDR2 as YFSETQ. This CDR3 contains 13 residues. V lost 4 bases, J lost 4 bases, and 11 bases lay in between. CDR3 region: CASSPGGSYGYTF. The CDR3, as DNA: TGCGCCAGCAGCCCGGGGGGGTCCTATGGCTACACCTTC.

The sample holds one count of this clone. The genes are TRBV29-1 and TRBJ2-7; 7 nucleotides align to TRBD1. J was trimmed by 7 bases and V by 2 bases; bases with no gene match: 8. In germline, CDR1 is SQVTM, CDR2 ANQGSEA. There are 13 residues in the CDR3. CDR3 sequence: CSVESSTGLEQYF. The CDR3 DNA reads as TGCAGCGTTGAATCCTCGACAGGGTTGGAGCAGTACTTC.

The genes are TRBV11-2 and TRBJ2-7, with D maybe TRBD2 (6 bases). Germline-derived CDR1 and CDR2 are SGHAT and FQNNGV. The V end was cut by 5 bases, the J end by 0 bases, with 14 bases between. CDR3 length: 15 residues. For the CDR3, the DNA is TGTGCCAGCAGCGCCGGGCTGGGGGGCTCCTACGAGCAGTACTTC. This codes for CASSAGLGGSYEQYF. Full variable domain (remainder filled in from reference TRBV11-2 and TRBJ2-7): EAGVAQSPRYKIIEKRQSVAFWCNPISGHATLYWYQQILGQGPKLLIQFQNNGVVDDSQLPKDRFSAERLKGVDSTLKIQPAKLEDSAVYLCASSAGLGGSYEQYFGPGTRLTVT.

This chain joins TRBV3-1 (or the pseudogene TRBV3-2) and TRBJ2-2; 8 bases match TRBD1. Unmatched junction bases numbered 8, after V lost 1 base and J lost 7 bases. The germline gives CDR1 LGHDT, CDR2 YNNKEL (reference sequence). CDR3 length: 16 amino acids. The CDR3 sequence: CASSQVPGGAVGELFF. The CDR3 bases are TGTGCCAGCAGCCAAGTTCCAGGGGGCGCCGTCGGGGAGCTGTTTTTT.

The V and J genes are TRBV28 and TRBJ2-7; unclear D gene. The CDR3 runs 12 residues. Germline V gene data show CDR1 as MDHEN and CDR2 as SYDVKM. Trimming shortened V by 5 bases and J by 2 bases, and 7 bases separated the two germline ends. As DNA, the CDR3 is TGTGCCAGCAGTCAAACAACCTACGAGCAGTACTTC. Translated, it gives CASSQTTYEQYF.

The chain has TRBV4-1 and TRBJ1-2; 8 bases align to TRBD1. V was pared by 8 bases and J by 7 bases, with 12 bases of the junction left unmatched. The CDR3 extends over 14 amino acids. CDR1 and CDR2 from the germline V gene are MGHRA and YSYEKL. The CDR3: CASCPADREFGYTF. The DNA of the CDR3 is TGCGCCAGCTGTCCGGCGGACAGGGAGTTTGGCTACACCTTC.

The gene calls are TRBV28 and TRBJ1-2; TRBD1 is a possible D gene (5 bases). The V gene lost 8 bases and the J gene lost 7 bases, with 17 bases spanning the gap. Germline V lookup: CDR1 MDHEN, CDR2 SYDVKM. The CDR3 is made up of 13 amino acids. The CDR3 loop is CASQFPGGGGYTF. The CDR3 DNA is TGTGCCAGCCAGTTTCCTGGGGGAGGTGGCTACACCTTC.

J is TRBJ2-7 and V is TRBV27; TRBD1 aligns across 7 bases. The J segment lost 5 bases and the V segment lost 4 bases, leaving 14 bases of the junction unmatched. The CDR3 sequence is 16 residues long. Germline lookup yields CDR1 MNHEY and CDR2 SMNVEV (reference sequence). CDR3 in DNA: TGTGCCAGCAGTTACCCCTACAGGGGAGATGTCCACGAGCAGTACTTC. This gives the protein CASSYPYRGDVHEQYF.

The chain joins TRBV6-5 to TRBJ1-5; maybe TRBD1 (6 bases). Deletions cut 8 bases from V and 3 bases from J, with 14 bases between. Germline V CDR1 and CDR2: MNHEY, SVGAGI. The CDR3 has 14 amino acids. The CDR3 DNA reads TGTGCCAGCGGTACGGGACATGACAATCAGCCCCAGCATTTT. It yields the protein CASGTGHDNQPQHF.

The rearrangement uses TRBV2 and TRBJ1-4, with 8 bases that match TRBD1. CDR1 and CDR2 (germline): SNHLY, FYNNEI. The CDR3 contains 15 residues. The V gene end was trimmed by 3 bases and the J gene end by 3 bases; junction bases not matched to a gene: 3. Written as DNA, the CDR3 is TGTGCCAGCAGTGATCCGACAGGGGCTAATGAAAAACTGTTTTTT. This translates into CASSDPTGANEKLFF. The complete variable domain, with remaining parts taken from reference TRBV2 and TRBJ1-4, reads EPEVTQTPSHQVTQMGQEVILRCVPISNHLYFYWYRQILGQKVEFLVSFYNNEISEKSEIFDDQFSVERPDGSNFTLKIRSTKLEDSAMYFCASSDPTGANEKLFFGSGTQLSVL.